The clone carrying this T cell receptor beta chain showed up just a few times. Its antigen remains unidentified. Sequencing libraries for TCR beta were prepared with iRepertoire HTBI primers and Arm-PCR of CDR3 regions. TCRdb reprocessed the multiplex PCR reads with MiXCR, giving one entry per CDR3 protein. The sample shows around 500,000 distinct CDR3 sequences, roughly 20% of them seen only once. The CDR3 runs to 14 residues. CDR1 is SQVTM, CDR2 ANQGSEA, per germline. V was pared by 3 bases and J by 3 bases, with 8 bases of the junction left unmatched. The data are from a study of regulatory T cells in long-lasting Graves disease. Findings and limits, study-wide: There was favoring of TRBV28, TRBJ1-2 and TRBJ2-5 in persistent disease. Rather than thyroid tissue, only peripheral blood underwent study.

Time point defined: persistent/refractory GD, antithyroid drugs over 5 years with positive TRAb. RNA isolated from PBMCs was used to make the TCR library. V and J are TRBV29-1 and TRBJ2-7, with TRBD2 matching 7 bases. The sequencing here drew on peripheral blood mononuclear cells (PBMCs), taken when the disease was refractory, from a patient treated with antithyroid drugs. This TCR came from a female donor with Graves disease. The CDR3 reads CSVDGLGGNYEQYF. In nucleotides, the CDR3 is TGCAGCGTTGACGGTTTGGGGGGGAACTACGAGCAGTACTTC.